Below are 5 T cell receptor beta chains sequenced from a single sample in a study of blood T cell repertoires in COVID-19 (dated by TCRdb to 2019 to 2021). The library was built by means of the immunoSEQ multiplex PCR assay. TCRdb took this table from immuneACCESS and kept in-frame rearrangements with V and J called. Such tables lack part of the clones; where checked against another copy, unresolved V genes explain under half of the gap, and the rest is unexplained. The table for this sample lists about 50,000 clones; approximately 91% of them were counted only once. The ten largest clonotypes hold roughly a quarter of the sample. Sequencing input: peripheral blood. All receptors derive from a human donor in a cohort sampled during active COVID-19.

The rearrangement joins TRBV15 to TRBJ2-3; possibly TRBD2 for D (6 bases). Trimming removed 2 bases from V and 3 bases from J, with 12 bases in between. Germline V lookup: CDR1 LNHNV, CDR2 YYDKDF (reference sequence). This CDR3 has 15 amino acids. As DNA, the CDR3 is TGTGCCACCAGCAGAACCGGGAGCAGGACAGATACGCAGTATTTT. Its protein product is CATSRTGSRTDTQYF.

The rearrangement joins TRBV28 to TRBJ1-5; the D gene is possibly TRBD1 (5 bases). CDR1 and CDR2 (germline): MDHEN, SYDVKM. Trimming took off 7 bases at V and 3 bases at J, with 13 bases between the two ends. The CDR3 sequence is 14 residues long. The CDR3 sequence: CASKAQGSNQPQHF. CDR3 nucleotides: TGTGCCAGCAAGGCGCAGGGATCCAATCAGCCCCAGCATTTT.

This sequence joins TRBV5-8 and TRBJ2-1; tentative D call: TRBD1 (5 bases). CDR1 and CDR2 (germline): SGHTS, YDEGEE. The V end lost 6 bases, the J end lost 4 bases, and 20 bases lay between the germline ends. This CDR3 comprises 16 residues. The CDR3 protein is CASTRDKGVPYNEQFF. In DNA, the CDR3 is TGTGCCAGCACCCGAGACAAAGGGGTGCCTTACAATGAGCAGTTCTTC.

The V and J genes are TRBV6-6 and TRBJ2-2; maybe TRBD2 (5 bases). V lost 11 bases to trimming and J lost 4 bases, with 17 bases between them. Germline V gene data show CDR1 as MNHNY and CDR2 as SVGAGI (reference sequence). This CDR3 has 14 amino acids. This CDR3 is CAAYDTGGTGELFF. The CDR3 DNA sequence: TGTGCCGCCTACGACACCGGAGGCACCGGGGAGCTGTTTTTT.

This clone is a singleton in its sample. The J gene is TRBJ2-7, the V gene TRBV5-1; TRBD2 aligns across 14 bases. The CDR3 is 15 amino acids. CDR1 SGHRS and CDR2 YFSETQ come from the germline V gene. The V and J ends lost 4 bases and 3 bases, in that order; junction bases with no gene match: 3. CDR3 DNA: TGCGCCAGCAGCCAAGGGACTAGCGGGGGCTACGAGCAGTACTTC. It codes for CASSQGTSGGYEQYF.